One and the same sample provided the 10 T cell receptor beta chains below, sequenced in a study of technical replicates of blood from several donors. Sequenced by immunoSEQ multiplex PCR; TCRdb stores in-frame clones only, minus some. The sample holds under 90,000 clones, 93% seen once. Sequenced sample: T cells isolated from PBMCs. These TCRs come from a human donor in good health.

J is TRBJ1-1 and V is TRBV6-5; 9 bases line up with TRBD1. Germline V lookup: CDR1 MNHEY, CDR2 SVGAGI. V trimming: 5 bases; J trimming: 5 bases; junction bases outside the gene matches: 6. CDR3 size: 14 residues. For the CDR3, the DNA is TGTGCCAGCAGTCCCCGGACAGGGGAGACTGAAGCTTTCTTT. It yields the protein CASSPRTGETEAFF.

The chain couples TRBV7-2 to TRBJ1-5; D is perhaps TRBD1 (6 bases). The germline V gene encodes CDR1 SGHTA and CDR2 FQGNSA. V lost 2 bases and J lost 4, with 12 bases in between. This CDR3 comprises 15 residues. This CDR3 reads CASSLMGHINQPQHF. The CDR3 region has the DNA TGTGCCAGCAGCTTAATGGGACACATAAATCAGCCCCAGCATTTT.

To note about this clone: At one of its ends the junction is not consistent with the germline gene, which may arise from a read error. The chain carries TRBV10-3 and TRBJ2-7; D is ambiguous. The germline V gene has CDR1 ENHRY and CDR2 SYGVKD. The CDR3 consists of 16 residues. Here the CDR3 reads CAISESQVLSSHEQYF. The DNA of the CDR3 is TGTGCCATCAGTGAGTCCCAGGTCCTTTCCTCCCACGAGCAGTACTTC.

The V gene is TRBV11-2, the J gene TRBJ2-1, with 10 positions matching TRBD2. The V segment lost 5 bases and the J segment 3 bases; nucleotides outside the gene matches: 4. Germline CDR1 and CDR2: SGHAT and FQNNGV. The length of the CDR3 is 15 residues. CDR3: CASSTASGSYNEQFF. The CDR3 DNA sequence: TGTGCCAGCAGCACGGCTAGCGGGAGCTACAATGAGCAGTTCTTC.

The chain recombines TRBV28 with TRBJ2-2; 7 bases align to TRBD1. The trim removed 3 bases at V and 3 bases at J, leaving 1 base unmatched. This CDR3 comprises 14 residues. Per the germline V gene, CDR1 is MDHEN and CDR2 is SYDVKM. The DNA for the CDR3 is TGTGCCAGCAGTTTCACAGGGGACACCGGGGAGCTGTTTTTT. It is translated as CASSFTGDTGELFF.

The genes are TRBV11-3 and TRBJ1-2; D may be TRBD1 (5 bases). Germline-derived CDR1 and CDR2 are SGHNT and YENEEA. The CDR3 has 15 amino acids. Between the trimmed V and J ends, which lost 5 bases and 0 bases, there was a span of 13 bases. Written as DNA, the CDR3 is TGTGCCAGCAGCCCCTTCCCGACAGCTAACTATGGCTACACCTTC. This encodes CASSPFPTANYGYTF.

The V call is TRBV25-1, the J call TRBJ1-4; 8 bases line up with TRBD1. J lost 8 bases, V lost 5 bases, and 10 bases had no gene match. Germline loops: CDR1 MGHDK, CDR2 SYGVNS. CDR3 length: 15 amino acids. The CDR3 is CASSSPQGVTEKLFF. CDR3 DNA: TGTGCCAGCAGTAGCCCACAGGGGGTGACAGAAAAACTGTTTTTT.

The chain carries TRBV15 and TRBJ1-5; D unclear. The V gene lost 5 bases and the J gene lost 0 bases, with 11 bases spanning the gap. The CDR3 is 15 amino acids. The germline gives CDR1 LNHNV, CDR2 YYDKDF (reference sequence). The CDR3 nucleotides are TGTGCCACCAGCCGAAAACAGAATAGCAATCAGCCCCAGCATTTT. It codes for CATSRKQNSNQPQHF.

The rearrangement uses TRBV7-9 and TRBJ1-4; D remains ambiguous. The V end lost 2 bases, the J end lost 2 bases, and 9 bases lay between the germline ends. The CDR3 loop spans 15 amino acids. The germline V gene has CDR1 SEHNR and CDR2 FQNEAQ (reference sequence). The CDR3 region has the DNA TGTGCCAGCAGCTTATGGGTCGGGACTAATGAAAAACTGTTTTTT. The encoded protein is CASSLWVGTNEKLFF. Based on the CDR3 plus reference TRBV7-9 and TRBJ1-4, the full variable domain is DTGVSQNPRHKITKRGQNVTFRCDPISEHNRLYWYRQTLGQGPEFLTYFQNEAQLEKSRLLSDRFSAERPKGSFSTLEIQRTEQGDSAMYLCASSLWVGTNEKLFFGSGTQLSVL.

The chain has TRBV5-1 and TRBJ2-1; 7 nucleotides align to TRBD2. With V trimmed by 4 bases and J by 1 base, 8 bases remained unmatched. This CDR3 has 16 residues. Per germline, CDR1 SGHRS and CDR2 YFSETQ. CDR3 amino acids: CASSRTSTESYNEQFF. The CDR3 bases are TGCGCCAGCAGCCGGACTAGTACTGAGTCCTACAATGAGCAGTTCTTC.